This T cell receptor (beta chain) is from a study of shared clonotypes between healthy human individuals. Study-wide results and limits: It was only blood that was sampled, and tissue repertoires likely differ. What rarefaction showed was incomplete sorted-subset sequencing despite large depth. Sharing across a handful of donors was seen in 4.5% to 6.5% of naive CD4 clonotypes.

There are 14 residues in the CDR3. CDR1 and CDR2 (germline): MNHNY, SVGAGI (reference sequence). V was trimmed by 2 bases and J by 2 bases, leaving 7 bases between them. About this clone: What it binds is not known.

Several immunoSEQ plates received, in even portions, the genomic DNA of each subset. Clones were sequenced by immunoSEQ multiplex PCR, and TCRdb holds only the in-frame ones, with some missing. Here the sample spans approximately 1.4 million clones, about 98% being singletons. This TCR came from a man younger than 45 in good health. The sequenced material came from naive CD4+ T cells sorted from blood. Subset of the sample: CD45RA+ positively selected. V and J are TRBV6-6 and TRBJ1-3; tentatively, D is TRBD1 (6 bases). For the CDR3, the DNA is TGTGCCAGCAGTTACAGGGGGACTGGAAACACCATATATTTT. It codes for CASSYRGTGNTIYF.